Listed below are T cell receptor beta chains from one sample, sequenced in a study of T cells in narcolepsy. Produced via immunoSEQ multiplex PCR; TCRdb's table is partial and in-frame only. The top ten clones hold around 3.7% of a sample with some 32,000 clones, around 77% of them seen once. Input material: memory (CD45RA-) CD4+ T cells from blood. The receptors here all came from a human donor in good health. Each CDR3 is given with its conserved first and last residue. The D gene is left open where the match is weak. Rows give clone size only sometimes, using once, few, many, or a class for an expanded clone.

cdr3_nt cdr3_aa j_call clone_size v_call d_call
TGTGCCAGCTCACCCCTAGCGTCCTACGAGCAGTACTTC CASSPLASYEQYF TRBJ2-7 NA TRBV18 NA
TGTGCCAGCAGTGTGGGTGGCGAACAGCCCCAGCATTTT CASSVGGEQPQHF TRBJ1-5 NA TRBV6-4 NA
TGTGCCAGCAGTGAAGGGACAGGGTTCAGCAATCAGCCCCAGCATTTT CASSEGTGFSNQPQHF TRBJ1-5 few TRBV6-1 TRBD1
TGTGCCAGTAGGAGGGACGGCCTCTACGAGCAGTACTTC CASRRDGLYEQYF TRBJ2-7 NA TRBV19 NA
TGTGCCAGCAGCCGGGAATCTGGAAACACCATATATTTT CASSRESGNTIYF TRBJ1-3 NA TRBV7-3 NA
TGTGCCAGCAGCCCGGGGACTTCCTACGAGCAGTACTTC CASSPGTSYEQYF TRBJ2-7 once TRBV11-3 NA
TGTGCCAGCACCGCAGTGACAGTTTTCGATGAGCAGTTCTTC CASTAVTVFDEQFF TRBJ2-1 NA TRBV5-8 NA
TGTGCCAGCAGTGCCTGGACAGGGGAAGGAGAGACCCAGTACTTC CASSAWTGEGETQYF TRBJ2-5 NA TRBV6-1 TRBD1
TGTGCCTCCAGGGGGAGTGGTAAAGCTTTCTTT CASRGSGKAFF TRBJ1-1 once TRBV30 TRBD1
TGTGCCAGCAGCTTGGTCGGACAGGGCTACGAGCAGTACTTC CASSLVGQGYEQYF TRBJ2-7 NA TRBV5-4 TRBD1
TGTGCCAGCACCTCTACCACAGATACGCAGTATTTT CASTSTTDTQYF TRBJ2-3 NA TRBV6-1 NA
TGTGCTAGTGGTCCCCCAGGGGGTGGAAACACCATATATTTT CASGPPGGGNTIYF TRBJ1-3 NA TRBV12-5 TRBD1
TGCGCCAGCAGCCAAGAGTGGGGGATGATAACTTTCTTT CASSQEWGMITFF TRBJ1-1 NA TRBV4-1 NA
TGTGCCTGGAGTGAGAAAGGGATGGGCACTGAAGCTTTCTTT CAWSEKGMGTEAFF TRBJ1-1 NA TRBV30 NA
TGTGCCAGCTCACCAAATGGCGGGGCTAATGAAAAACTGTTTTTT CASSPNGGANEKLFF TRBJ1-4 NA TRBV18 NA
TGTGCCAGCAGCTTAGAGCAGGGAGTGACTGAAGCTTTCTTT CASSLEQGVTEAFF TRBJ1-1 NA TRBV7-9 NA
TGTGCCAGCAGCCGTTCGTGGGGAAACAATCAGCCCCAGCATTTT CASSRSWGNNQPQHF TRBJ1-5 NA TRBV5-8 NA
TGTGCCAGCAGTGACAGGGCTGAGCCCCAGCATTTT CASSDRAEPQHF TRBJ1-5 NA TRBV6-5 TRBD1
TGTGCCAGCAGCGTAGCTGGGGGTAACACTGAAGCTTTCTTT CASSVAGGNTEAFF TRBJ1-1 NA TRBV9 NA
TGTGCCAGCAGTAGACAGGGATTCAACTATGGCTACACCTTC CASSRQGFNYGYTF TRBJ1-2 NA TRBV27 TRBD1
TGTGCCAGCAGCTTGAGAGGCGTTCTCTACACCTTC CASSLRGVLYTF TRBJ1-2 once TRBV5-8 NA